A single sample gave rise to the 27 T cell receptor beta chains below, sequenced in a study of blood T cell repertoires in COVID-19. The protocol was immunoSEQ multiplex PCR, while the TCRdb copy is restricted to in-frame clones and leaves out a portion. The data hold 240,000 or so clones, with roughly 88% observed a single time. The sequencing input was PBMCs or T cells enriched from blood (not recorded which). The receptors stem from a woman between 50 and 59 years old who had recovered from COVID-19.

V usage is TRBV19 and J usage is TRBJ1-4; D remains unclear. Germline V gene data show CDR1 as LNHDA and CDR2 as SQIVND (reference sequence). The CDR3 consists of 14 residues. Trimming stripped 4 bases from V and 3 bases from J, with 9 bases between. In nucleotides, the CDR3 is TGTGCCAGTAGTAACCCGGGGTCTAATGAAAAACTGTTTTTT. Its translation: CASSNPGSNEKLFF.

This clone was picked up one time. This chain's CDR3 is CASSPVGGPYEQYF. The CDR3 bases are TGTGCCAGCAGCCCCGTCGGCGGGCCCTACGAGCAGTACTTC. V gene TRBV7-9 combines with J gene TRBJ2-7, with D perhaps TRBD2 (5 bases). This CDR3 is 14 amino acids long. Per germline, CDR1 SEHNR and CDR2 FQNEAQ (reference sequence). V gave up 5 bases and J gave up 2 bases, with 13 bases separating them. Filled out from reference TRBV7-9 and TRBJ2-7, the complete variable domain reads DTGVSQNPRHKITKRGQNVTFRCDPISEHNRLYWYRQTLGQGPEFLTYFQNEAQLEKSRLLSDRFSAERPKGSFSTLEIQRTEQGDSAMYLCASSPVGGPYEQYFGPGTRLTVT.

The chain joins TRBV12-5 to TRBJ1-5; TRBD1 matches 10 bases. The V segment lost 4 bases and the J segment 4 bases; nucleotides outside the gene matches: 13. This CDR3 comprises 18 residues. Germline CDR1 and CDR2: LGHNT and FRNRAP. In nucleotides, the CDR3 is TGTGCTAGTGGTTCGACCCGGGACAGGGGATCTTGGAATCAGCCCCAGCATTTT. The encoded protein is CASGSTRDRGSWNQPQHF.

This sequence joins TRBV9 and TRBJ1-2, with 8 bases aligning to TRBD1. Trimming took 4 bases from V and 5 from J; bases not matched to a gene: 10. Per germline, CDR1 SGDLS and CDR2 YYNGEE. CDR3 length: 15 amino acids. Here the CDR3 reads CASSRMRQGLYGYTF. DNA of the CDR3: TGTGCCAGCAGCCGAATGAGACAGGGGCTGTATGGCTACACCTTC.

The gene calls are TRBV5-5 and TRBJ1-2; D ambiguous. The CDR3 has 14 amino acids. V gave up 1 base and J gave up 4 bases, with 11 bases separating them. The germline gives CDR1 SGHKS, CDR2 YYEKEE (reference sequence). CDR3 loop: CASSLSTEGYGYTF. Here the CDR3 DNA reads TGTGCCAGCAGCTTGTCCACAGAGGGCTATGGCTACACCTTC.

This chain connects TRBV19 to TRBJ1-1; D might be TRBD1 (6 bases). Trimming pared 7 bases from V and 2 bases from J, leaving 17 bases between. Germline assignment: CDR1 LNHDA and CDR2 SQIVND (reference sequence). The CDR3 covers 15 residues. CDR3 loop: CASTEGQRLNTEAFF. The CDR3 DNA sequence: TGTGCCAGTACCGAGGGACAACGCTTAAACACTGAAGCTTTCTTT.

The genes are TRBV12-3 or TRBV12-4 and TRBJ2-7; a possible D gene is TRBD1 (6 bases). This CDR3 contains 12 residues. Trimming removed 5 bases from V and 10 bases from J, with 15 bases in between. This CDR3 is CASSRDTSGQYF. The DNA of the CDR3 is TGTGCCAGCAGTAGGGACACCAGCGGACAGTACTTC.

The rearrangement links TRBV28 to TRBJ1-2, with D uncertain. CDR1 is MDHEN, CDR2 SYDVKM, per germline. CDR3 size: 12 residues. Trimming cost V 3 bases and J 4 bases, with 6 bases left between them. The CDR3 reads CASSFGGYGYTF. CDR3 in DNA: TGTGCCAGCAGTTTCGGCGGCTATGGCTACACCTTC.

The chain recombines TRBV11-3 with TRBJ1-4; the match to TRBD1 covers 7 bases. The CDR3 has 15 amino acids. From germline, CDR1 is SGHNT and CDR2 YENEEA. V lost 4 bases and J lost 5; bases outside the gene matches: 7. The CDR3 reads CASSSAQGRNEKLFF. In DNA, the CDR3 is TGTGCCAGCAGCTCAGCACAGGGGAGAAATGAAAAACTGTTTTTT.

The chain carries TRBV5-1 and TRBJ2-5; D may be TRBD2 (6 bases). This CDR3 spans 16 amino acids. Germline V gene lookup returns CDR1 SGHRS and CDR2 YFSETQ. V shed 3 bases and J shed 4 bases, with 19 bases lying between them. The CDR3 nucleotides read TGCGCCAGCAGCTCCGCCCGAAGTAGCGGAGTAGAGACCCAGTACTTC. Its translation is CASSSARSSGVETQYF.

V usage is TRBV6-4 and J usage is TRBJ2-3; possibly TRBD2 for D (5 bases). The germline V and J ends were trimmed by 2 bases and 1 base, with 7 bases remaining between them. This CDR3 spans 14 amino acids. Looked up from germline, CDR1 is MRHNA and CDR2 is SNTAGT. The CDR3 coding sequence is TGTGCCAGCAGTGACCATAGCGGCACAGATACGCAGTATTTT. It translates to CASSDHSGTDTQYF.

The V call is TRBV28, the J call TRBJ1-2; perhaps TRBD1 as D (5 bases). Deletions cut 10 bases from V and 4 bases from J, with 22 bases between. Germline V lookup: CDR1 MDHEN, CDR2 SYDVKM. This CDR3 is built from 15 residues. For the CDR3, the DNA is TGTGCCATATTGGGAGGAGCAGGGCCATTCTATGGCTACACCTTC. It encodes CAILGGAGPFYGYTF.

J is TRBJ1-1 and V is TRBV18; TRBD1 might be the D (6 bases). V lost 3 bases and J lost 1, with 9 bases in between. CDR1 is KGHSH and CDR2 is LQKENI in the germline V gene. This CDR3 is built from 14 residues. The CDR3 sequence is CASSPGQTNTEAFF. The DNA of the CDR3 is TGTGCCAGCTCACCCGGACAGACGAACACTGAAGCTTTCTTT.

This chain joins TRBV6-5 and TRBJ1-1, with TRBD1 matching 11 bases. CDR1 and CDR2 (germline): MNHEY, SVGAGI. The CDR3 sequence is 15 residues long. V was clipped by 10 bases and J by 1 base; unmatched bases: 8. This CDR3 reads CATGDRGTPNTEAFF. CDR3 in DNA: TGTGCCACCGGGGACAGGGGGACACCGAACACTGAAGCTTTCTTT.

This clone was counted a single time. The chain combines TRBV5-1 with TRBJ2-3, with TRBD2 matching 8 bases. Germline V gene lookup returns CDR1 SGHRS and CDR2 YFSETQ. After removal of 0 bases from V and 0 bases from J, the junction contained 3 bases not matched to a gene. The CDR3 covers 16 residues. CDR3 sequence: CASSLGSSGSTDTQYF. The CDR3 nucleotides read TGCGCCAGCAGCTTGGGATCTAGCGGGAGCACAGATACGCAGTATTTT.

The chain joins TRBV19 to TRBJ1-5, with 11 bases fitting TRBD1. The CDR3 sequence is 15 residues long. V lost 5 bases and J lost 6; bases outside the gene matches: 6. Germline V lookup: CDR1 LNHDA, CDR2 SQIVND (reference sequence). The CDR3 DNA sequence: TGTGCCAGTAGTGGCGGACAGGGGGCGATTCAGCCCCAGCATTTT. Encoded protein: CASSGGQGAIQPQHF. The complete variable domain, with remaining parts taken from reference TRBV19 and TRBJ1-5, reads DGGITQSPKYLFRKEGQNVTLSCEQNLNHDAMYWYRQDPGQGLRLIYYSQIVNDFQKGDIAEGYSVSREKKESFPLTVTSAQKNPTAFYLCASSGGQGAIQPQHFGDGTRLSIL.

The chain carries TRBV12-3 or TRBV12-4 and TRBJ1-6; 8 bases match TRBD1. This CDR3 has 11 residues. V dropped 10 bases and J dropped 9; count of bases not matched to a gene: 2. The CDR3: CATGGSSPLHF. The DNA for the CDR3 is TGTGCCACAGGGGGCAGTTCACCCCTCCACTTT.

The gene calls are TRBV7-2 and TRBJ2-5; D uncertain. With 1 base removed from V and 0 bases from J, the gap between germline ends came to 12 bases. Germline V gives CDR1 SGHTA, CDR2 FQGNSA. The CDR3 runs 16 residues. CDR3 residues: CASSLVTTKYQETQYF. DNA for the CDR3: TGTGCCAGCAGCTTAGTCACTACCAAGTACCAAGAGACCCAGTACTTC.

J is TRBJ1-1 and V is TRBV12-3 or TRBV12-4, with a possible D match to TRBD1 (5 bases). This CDR3 region has 11 residues. The V gene lost 9 bases and the J gene lost 7 bases, with 12 bases spanning the gap. The CDR3: CASGGGVEAFF. The CDR3 DNA is TGTGCCAGTGGTGGAGGGGTTGAAGCTTTCTTT.

This chain connects TRBV11-2 to TRBJ1-6; 7 nucleotides agree with TRBD1. CDR1 is SGHAT and CDR2 is FQNNGV in the germline V gene. This CDR3 is 15 amino acids long. J lost 8 bases, V lost 4 bases, and 8 bases had no gene match. The CDR3 sequence: CASSWGQTLHSPLHF. CDR3 DNA sequence: TGTGCCAGCAGCTGGGGACAGACTCTGCATTCACCCCTCCACTTT.

The rearrangement uses TRBV5-1 and TRBJ2-3; TRBD1 aligns across 7 bases. In germline, CDR1 is SGHRS, CDR2 YFSETQ. After removal of 8 bases from V and 1 base from J, the junction contained 13 bases not matched to a gene. This CDR3 has 16 residues. CDR3 DNA sequence: TGCGCCAGTGCACCGAGGACAGGTCGGGGCACAGATACGCAGTATTTT. Protein: CASAPRTGRGTDTQYF.

This clone was counted ten times or more. The chain has TRBV27 and TRBJ1-2; D gene uncertain. This CDR3 comprises 16 residues. Trimming left V 6 bases short and J 0 bases short, with 17 bases between. CDR1 and CDR2 (germline): MNHEY, SMNVEV (reference sequence). This CDR3 is CASRTTVPPSNYGYTF. In DNA, the CDR3 is TGTGCCAGCAGGACTACCGTGCCTCCGTCTAACTATGGCTACACCTTC.

The genes are TRBV9 and TRBJ2-7; 9 nucleotides line up with TRBD1. This CDR3 is 15 amino acids long. Germline V gene sequence: CDR1 SGDLS, CDR2 YYNGEE. J was trimmed by 5 bases and V by 0 bases; bases with no gene match: 6. The CDR3 coding sequence is TGTGCCAGCAGCGTAGAGGGGACAGGGCGGGACGAGCAGTACTTC. Encoded protein: CASSVEGTGRDEQYF.

This chain joins TRBV18 and TRBJ1-1, with 9 bases lining up with TRBD1. After removal of 11 bases from V and 3 bases from J, the junction contained 16 bases not matched to a gene. This CDR3 is 16 amino acids long. Germline V gene sequence: CDR1 KGHSH, CDR2 LQKENI. The CDR3 here is CASHFVGTGSYTEAFF. The DNA of the CDR3 is TGTGCCTCCCACTTCGTCGGGACAGGGTCTTACACTGAAGCTTTCTTT.

V is TRBV7-2 and J is TRBJ2-7; D perhaps matches TRBD2 (5 bases). Germline CDR1 SGHTA, CDR2 FQGNSA. The V gene lost 5 bases and the J gene lost 6 bases, with 17 bases spanning the gap. The CDR3 spans 14 residues. CDR3 residues: CASSPRAEMGEQYF. The CDR3 nucleotides are TGTGCCAGCAGCCCGAGAGCGGAAATGGGCGAGCAGTACTTC.

The rearrangement links TRBV3-1 (or the pseudogene TRBV3-2) to TRBJ1-2; weak D call: TRBD1 (5 bases). Between the trimmed V and J ends, which lost 0 bases and 3 bases, there was a span of 14 bases. The germline V gene has CDR1 LGHDT and CDR2 YNNKEL (reference sequence). This CDR3 spans 16 amino acids. Here the CDR3 DNA reads TGTGCCAGCAGCCAAGATCCCCGACAGCCCCACTATGGCTACACCTTC. As protein: CASSQDPRQPHYGYTF.

The rearrangement uses TRBV19 and TRBJ1-5; possibly TRBD1 for D (5 bases). The V gene lost 4 bases and the J gene lost 0 bases, with 13 bases spanning the gap. The CDR3 loop spans 16 amino acids. CDR1 LNHDA and CDR2 SQIVND come from the germline V gene (reference sequence). The CDR3 DNA reads TGTGCCAGTAGTACCTTGACAGTTTATAGCAATCAGCCCCAGCATTTT. It specifies CASSTLTVYSNQPQHF.